This passage covers 22 T cell receptor beta chains from one sample sequenced in a study of shared clonotypes between healthy human individuals. This table comes from immunoSEQ multiplex PCR, and its TCRdb copy is limited to in-frame clones, with some not included. This sample has about 980,000 clones, with roughly 72% found just once. The source material was memory CD4+ T cells sorted from blood. Described subset: CD45RA-negative fraction. All receptors derive from a man between 18 and 29 years old in good health.

This clone was detected once. Other nucleotide sequences in the sample specify the same CDR3. The rearrangement links TRBV18 to TRBJ1-2; D might be TRBD1 (5 bases). This CDR3 region has 14 residues. Germline CDR1 KGHSH, CDR2 LQKENI. The V end was cut by 1 base, the J end by 7 bases, with 13 bases between. CDR3 in amino acids: CASSPQGRAGGYTF. The DNA for the CDR3 is TGTGCCAGCTCACCACAGGGCAGGGCAGGTGGCTACACCTTC.

The rearrangement uses TRBV2 and TRBJ1-2, with no clear D. The CDR3 is 13 amino acids. Germline-derived CDR1 and CDR2 are SNHLY and FYNNEI. The germline V and J ends were trimmed by 3 bases and 6 bases, with 11 bases remaining between them. CDR3: CASSEVFRDGYTF. CDR3 bases: TGTGCCAGCAGTGAGGTCTTCCGAGATGGCTACACCTTC. The complete variable domain, with remaining parts taken from reference TRBV2 and TRBJ1-2, reads EPEVTQTPSHQVTQMGQEVILRCVPISNHLYFYWYRQILGQKVEFLVSFYNNEISEKSEIFDDQFSVERPDGSNFTLKIRSTKLEDSAMYFCASSEVFRDGYTFGSGTRLTVV.

CDR3 amino acids: CASSQNQNLNQPQHF. CDR3 in DNA: TGCGCCAGCAGCCAGAACCAAAACCTTAATCAGCCCCAGCATTTT. The V gene is TRBV4-3, the J gene TRBJ1-5, with D uncertain. V shed 3 bases and J shed 4 bases, with 13 bases lying between them. This CDR3 region has 15 residues. The germline V gene encodes CDR1 LGHNA and CDR2 YSLEER.

This clone was detected a few times. The V and J genes are TRBV29-1 and TRBJ2-1; 9 nucleotides align to TRBD2. The CDR3 totals 16 residues. The V and J ends lost 4 bases and 1 base, in that order; junction bases with no gene match: 8. Germline V gene data show CDR1 as SQVTM and CDR2 as ANQGSEA. In nucleotides, the CDR3 is TGCAGCGTTGGGCCCCTAGCGGGACGATCCTACAATGAGCAGTTCTTC. Residues: CSVGPLAGRSYNEQFF.

This rearrangement joins TRBV10-3 to TRBJ1-6; 7 bases align to TRBD1. The V segment lost 6 bases and the J segment 7 bases; nucleotides outside the gene matches: 3. This CDR3 region has 13 residues. Germline loops: CDR1 ENHRY, CDR2 SYGVKD. The CDR3 region has the DNA TGTGCCATCAGGGGGACAGCGAATTCACCCCTCCACTTT. Its translation is CAIRGTANSPLHF.

The gene calls are TRBV19 and TRBJ2-6; D remains ambiguous. Trimming removed 3 bases at V and 3 bases at J, with 9 bases between. Germline V gives CDR1 LNHDA, CDR2 SQIVND (reference sequence). The CDR3 covers 15 residues. CDR3 DNA sequence: TGTGCCAGTAGTATTGAGTTACTTGGGGCCAACGTCCTGACTTTC. It encodes CASSIELLGANVLTF. The full variable domain, in which reference TRBV19 and TRBJ2-6 provide the parts outside the CDR3, is DGGITQSPKYLFRKEGQNVTLSCEQNLNHDAMYWYRQDPGQGLRLIYYSQIVNDFQKGDIAEGYSVSREKKESFPLTVTSAQKNPTAFYLCASSIELLGANVLTFGAGSRLTVL.

The chain joins TRBV5-8 to TRBJ1-5; D is unclear. Per the germline V gene, CDR1 is SGHTS and CDR2 is YDEGEE. V gave up 4 bases and J gave up 0 bases, with 17 bases separating them. The CDR3 totals 17 residues. In nucleotides, the CDR3 is TGTGCCAGCAGCCCTTCCGGACGGACTCCTAGCAATCAGCCCCAGCATTTT. It encodes CASSPSGRTPSNQPQHF.

With regard to this clone: One end of the junction fails to match germline, which may point to a read error. The chain links TRBV7-7 to TRBJ2-3, with D possibly being TRBD2 (6 bases). The germline V gene encodes CDR1 SSHAT and CDR2 FNYEAQ (reference sequence). The CDR3 extends over 16 amino acids. CDR3 residues: CASSLGAPGGTDTQYF. The CDR3 DNA reads as TGTGCTAGCAGCTTGGGAGCGCCGGGGGGCACAGATACGCAGTATTTT.

This clone was detected only a few times. This chain links TRBV21-1 with TRBJ1-1. TRBV21-1 is tagged as a pseudogene. The CDR3 has 14 amino acids. CDR3 sequence reads: CASISRGVNTEAFF. In DNA form, the CDR3 reads TGTGCCAGCATCTCGCGGGGGGTGAACACTGAAGCTTTCTTT.

This rearrangement joins TRBV28 to TRBJ2-7, with a weak D call TRBD2 (5 bases). The CDR3 runs 18 residues. CDR1 and CDR2 (germline): MDHEN, SYDVKM. V was clipped by 2 bases and J by 3 bases, with 23 bases between them. The CDR3 spells CASSLSKWGETKSYEQYF. The CDR3 nucleotides are TGTGCCAGCAGTTTAAGTAAATGGGGAGAGACTAAAAGCTACGAGCAGTACTTC. The full variable domain, rest sourced from reference TRBV28 and TRBJ2-7, is DVKVTQSSRYLVKRTGEKVFLECVQDMDHENMFWYRQDPGLGLRLIYFSYDVKMKEKGDIPEGYSVSREKKERFSLILESASTNQTSMYLCASSLSKWGETKSYEQYFGPGTRLTVT.

The rearrangement joins TRBV7-2 to TRBJ2-7; the match to TRBD2 covers 7 bases. Per the germline V gene, CDR1 is SGHTA and CDR2 is FQGNSA. V lost 1 base, J lost 7 bases, and 10 bases stayed unmatched. CDR3 length: 15 residues. The CDR3 sequence is CASSLERGQGWEQYF. DNA for the CDR3: TGTGCCAGCAGCTTAGAGCGGGGCCAGGGATGGGAGCAGTACTTC.

The V gene is TRBV14, the J gene TRBJ2-7; TRBD2 matches at 9 bases. Trimming at V came to 4 bases and at J to 4 bases, leaving 5 bases not matched to a gene. CDR3 length equals 14 residues. Germline lookup yields CDR1 SGHDN and CDR2 FVKESK. CDR3 loop: CASSPGTSRYEQYF. CDR3 sequence (DNA): TGTGCCAGCAGCCCGGGGACTAGCCGGTACGAGCAGTACTTC.

This clone was observed at least ten times. The CDR3 DNA sequence: TGTGCCAGCAGCCGGGACAGCGGACCCTATGGCTACACCTTC. Protein product: CASSRDSGPYGYTF. The genes are TRBV14 and TRBJ1-2, with 7 bases aligning to TRBD1. CDR1 is SGHDN and CDR2 is FVKESK in the germline V gene. Trimming cost V 4 bases and J 4 bases; bases outside gene matches: 6. The CDR3 contains 14 residues.

The V gene is TRBV6-5, the J gene TRBJ1-1; D unresolved. Germline lookup yields CDR1 MNHEY and CDR2 SVGAGI. This CDR3 has 15 residues. V was trimmed by 6 bases and J by 1 base, leaving 15 bases between them. The CDR3 here is CASRPHSAENTEAFF. The CDR3 region has the DNA TGTGCCAGCAGGCCTCACAGCGCGGAGAACACTGAAGCTTTCTTT.

The chain uses TRBV11-2 and TRBJ2-7; D call uncertain. Germline CDR1 and CDR2: SGHAT and FQNNGV. V lost 5 bases and J lost 0, with 11 bases in between. This CDR3 spans 14 amino acids. The CDR3: CASSRDPYSYEQYF. Here the CDR3 DNA reads TGTGCCAGCAGCCGCGACCCGTACTCCTACGAGCAGTACTTC.

In this sample, this clone turned up many times. The same CDR3 can be traced to other DNA sequences in this sample. The chain has TRBV2 and TRBJ1-2; TRBD1 aligns across 9 bases. V was pared by 3 bases and J by 5 bases, with 4 bases of the junction left unmatched. CDR3 length: 14 residues. Germline V gene sequence: CDR1 SNHLY, CDR2 FYNNEI. This CDR3 reads CASSEGQGSYGYTF. CDR3 nucleotides: TGTGCCAGCAGTGAGGGACAGGGCTCTTATGGCTACACCTTC.

This clone came up many times. The CDR3 is CASSLVGQGSSYEQYF. In nucleotides, the CDR3 is TGTGCCAGCAGCTTAGTAGGACAGGGGTCATCCTACGAGCAGTACTTC. The rearrangement joins TRBV11-2 to TRBJ2-7; 9 bases line up with TRBD1. The CDR3 is 16 amino acids. Germline lookup yields CDR1 SGHAT and CDR2 FQNNGV. Trimming at V came to 1 base and at J to 1 base, leaving 5 bases not matched to a gene. Full variable domain (rest looked up from reference TRBV11-2 and TRBJ2-7): EAGVAQSPRYKIIEKRQSVAFWCNPISGHATLYWYQQILGQGPKLLIQFQNNGVVDDSQLPKDRFSAERLKGVDSTLKIQPAKLEDSAVYLCASSLVGQGSSYEQYFGPGTRLTVT.

The rearrangement joins TRBV6-5 to TRBJ2-5; possibly TRBD1 for D (5 bases). Germline values: CDR1 MNHEY, CDR2 SVGAGI. This CDR3 is 10 amino acids long. The ends were cut back, 8 bases at V and 4 bases at J, with 5 bases in the middle. CDR3 sequence (DNA): TGTGCCAGCGGGGCAGAGACCCAGTACTTC. Protein product: CASGAETQYF.

The chain employs TRBV4-3 and TRBJ1-4, with 7 bases lining up with TRBD1. Unmatched junction bases numbered 4, after V lost 2 bases and J lost 4 bases. Germline V gene data show CDR1 as LGHNA and CDR2 as YSLEER. The CDR3 runs 15 residues. The CDR3, as DNA: TGCGCCAGCAGCCAATCGGGACAGTTTAATGAAAAACTGTTTTTT. Residues: CASSQSGQFNEKLFF.

V is TRBV9 and J is TRBJ2-3; D uncertain. Germline V gene data show CDR1 as SGDLS and CDR2 as YYNGEE. The CDR3 is 14 residues long. Trimming removed 0 bases from V and 0 bases from J, with 5 bases in between. The CDR3 nucleotides are TGTGCCAGCAGCGTAGACGTAAGCACAGATACGCAGTATTTT. Its translation: CASSVDVSTDTQYF.

This clone was observed a few times. The chain has TRBV5-1 and TRBJ2-2; 7 nucleotides match TRBD1. V trimming: 4 bases; J trimming: 5 bases; junction bases outside the gene matches: 8. Germline-derived CDR1 and CDR2 are SGHRS and YFSETQ. The CDR3 is 15 amino acids. The CDR3 region has the DNA TGCGCCAGCAGCCCGCAGACAGGGAAGACCGGGGAGCTGTTTTTT. Translation: CASSPQTGKTGELFF.

This clone was seen a handful of times. The chain links TRBV10-3 to TRBJ1-5; 9 bases fit TRBD1. V shed 10 bases and J 1 base; nucleotides not matched to a gene: 5. Germline V gives CDR1 ENHRY, CDR2 SYGVKD. The CDR3 loop spans 14 amino acids. In nucleotides, the CDR3 is TGTGCCACCTCACAGGGGGCGAGCAATCAGCCCCAGCATTTT. It yields the protein CATSQGASNQPQHF.